The 19 T cell receptor beta chains listed next were all sequenced from one sample in a study of Graves' ophthalmopathy and Graves' hyperthyroidism. Beta-chain TCR CDR3 regions were amplified from RNA transcripts. A first-round RT-PCR used HTBI primers, followed by a second-round multiplex PCR. TCRdb re-derived calls from the multiplex PCR reads in MiXCR, one entry per CDR3 protein. The table shows a few hundred thousand distinct CDR3 sequences, with roughly 15% occurring only once. Source material: peripheral blood. The source of these receptors is an adult woman with stable Graves' hyperthyroidism.

The CDR3: CASTIGTGYTGELFF. CDR3 in DNA: TGTGCCAGCACCATCGGGACAGGGTATACCGGGGAGCTGTTTTTT. The chain combines TRBV12-3 or TRBV12-4 with TRBJ2-2, with 9 bases that match TRBD1. This CDR3 comprises 15 residues. With 7 bases clipped from V and 5 bases from J, the junction kept 8 bases outside the gene matches.

This clonotype was detected many times. The chain employs TRBV2 and TRBJ1-1, with 10 bases that match TRBD1. The CDR3 totals 14 residues. The germline gives CDR1 SNHLY, CDR2 FYNNEI. J gave up 5 bases and V 6 bases, and 6 bases lay outside the gene matches. CDR3 bases: TGTGCCAGCAGCCGGGACAGGGGAGAGACTGAAGCTTTCTTT. Translating it yields CASSRDRGETEAFF.

This clonotype was seen many times. The gene calls are TRBV2 and TRBJ2-7, with a weak D call TRBD2 (8 bases). The CDR3 totals 15 residues. The V end lost 6 bases, the J end lost 7 bases, and 22 bases lay between the germline ends. The germline V gene encodes CDR1 SNHLY and CDR2 FYNNEI. The CDR3 nucleotides are TGTGCCAGCAGGACCGGGACAGCGGTAGCGGGGGAGCAGTACTTC. Protein: CASRTGTAVAGEQYF. The full variable domain, with the rest looked up from reference TRBV2 and TRBJ2-7, is EPEVTQTPSHQVTQMGQEVILRCVPISNHLYFYWYRQILGQKVEFLVSFYNNEISEKSEIFDDQFSVERPDGSNFTLKIRSTKLEDSAMYFCASRTGTAVAGEQYFGPGTRLTVT.

This clonotype was picked up many times. CDR3 DNA sequence: TGTGCCAGCAGCTTTACGTGGGAGCGGTATGAGACCCAGTACTTC. Its protein product is CASSFTWERYETQYF. This chain connects TRBV7-6 to TRBJ2-5, with a possible D match to TRBD2 (5 bases). CDR1 is SGHVS and CDR2 is FNYEAQ in the germline V gene. There are 15 residues in the CDR3. V was shortened by 3 bases and J by 5 bases, with 16 bases between the two germline ends.

Remarks on this clonotype: An end of the junction differs from the germline gene, which may be a read error. The chain carries TRBV28 and TRBJ1-1; D is unresolved. The CDR3 has 14 residues. Germline V gene sequence: CDR1 MDHEN, CDR2 SYDVKM. In nucleotides, the CDR3 is TGTGCCAGCAGTTTAACCATTTTGAACACTGATGCTTTCTTT. Its translation is CASSLTILNTDAFF.

This clonotype appeared many times. V gene TRBV27 combines with J gene TRBJ1-2; 8 bases map to TRBD1. The V and J ends lost 6 bases and 8 bases, in that order; junction bases with no gene match: 11. From germline, CDR1 is MNHEY and CDR2 SMNVEV (reference sequence). The CDR3 is made up of 14 amino acids. The CDR3 reads CASRPDRGYRGYTF. The DNA of the CDR3 is TGTGCCAGCAGGCCAGACAGGGGTTATCGCGGCTACACCTTC.

In its sample, this clonotype was seen many times. V and J are TRBV12-3 or TRBV12-4 and TRBJ1-2; D possibly corresponds to TRBD1 (6 bases). V was pared by 5 bases and J by 6 bases, with 10 bases between. This CDR3 contains 12 residues. The CDR3 DNA is TGTGCCAGCAGTCCACACAGGGATGGCTACACCTTC. Encoded protein: CASSPHRDGYTF.

This clonotype came up many times. The chain recombines TRBV14 with TRBJ1-6; no reliable D call. The germline V gene has CDR1 SGHDN and CDR2 FVKESK. The CDR3 sequence is 13 residues long. V was cut by 0 bases and J by 10 bases, with 7 bases left in between. CDR3 amino acids: CASSQDWASPLHF. The CDR3, as DNA: TGTGCCAGCAGCCAAGATTGGGCGTCACCCCTCCACTTT.

This clonotype appeared many times. The chain links TRBV29-1 to TRBJ2-7, with TRBD1 matching over 9 bases. Germline-derived CDR1 and CDR2 are SQVTM and ANQGSEA. V was pared by 4 bases and J by 5 bases, with 6 bases of the junction left unmatched. The CDR3 length is 13 residues. For the CDR3, the DNA is TGCAGCGTTGGATGGGGACAGGGAAACGAGCAGTACTTC. This gives the protein CSVGWGQGNEQYF.

This chain connects TRBV4-3 to TRBJ2-3; TRBD2 agrees at 11 bases. Germline CDR1 LGHNA, CDR2 YSLEER. Losses at the gene ends were 4 bases for V and 0 bases for J; bases not matched to a gene: 6. The CDR3 runs to 17 residues. The DNA of the CDR3 is TGCGCCAGCAGCCGAGGGACTAGCGGAACTAGCACAGATACGCAGTATTTT. This encodes CASSRGTSGTSTDTQYF.

This clonotype appeared many times. Here the CDR3 DNA reads TGTGCCAGCCAGACTTCTCGGGAAGAGACCCAGTACTTC. Encoded protein: CASQTSREETQYF. This chain uses TRBV19 with TRBJ2-5; D remains unclear. Trimming cost V 9 bases and J 3 bases, with 14 bases left between them. This CDR3 has 13 residues. CDR1 and CDR2 from the germline V gene are LNHDA and SQIVND (reference sequence).

The chain couples TRBV18 to TRBJ1-1; the D is unclear. Germline CDR1 KGHSH, CDR2 LQKENI. With 3 bases removed from V and 6 bases from J, the gap between germline ends came to 11 bases. CDR3 length: 13 residues. The CDR3 reads CASSPGGKAEAFF. The CDR3 DNA follows: TGTGCCAGCTCACCCGGAGGGAAGGCTGAAGCTTTCTTT.

The chain carries TRBV28 and TRBJ2-7; possible D gene TRBD1, 6 bases. The V gene's germline CDR1 is MDHEN and CDR2 SYDVKM. V shed 8 bases and J shed 1 base, with 18 bases lying between them. The CDR3 has 15 residues. CDR3 loop: CASGYTGFWSYEQYF. DNA of the CDR3: TGTGCCAGCGGTTACACAGGGTTTTGGTCCTACGAGCAGTACTTC.

The chain couples TRBV20-1 to TRBJ2-1, with 10 bases identical to TRBD2. Looked up from germline, CDR1 is DFQATT and CDR2 is SNEGSKA (reference sequence). This CDR3 has 16 residues. Germline trimming cut 0 bases from V and 4 bases from J; bases unmatched to any gene: 6. For the CDR3, the DNA is TGCAGTGCTAGAGATTGGAGCGGGAGGGGTTACAATGAGCAGTTCTTC. Protein sequence: CSARDWSGRGYNEQFF.

Many counts were recorded for this clonotype. This chain uses TRBV27 with TRBJ1-2; D possibly corresponds to TRBD1 (6 bases). The V and J ends lost 4 bases and 8 bases respectively, with 14 bases between them. Germline CDR1 is MNHEY and CDR2 is SMNVEV (reference sequence). The CDR3 sequence is 13 residues long. CDR3 in DNA: TGTGCCAGCAGTTCCTCAGGGGTTTACGGCTACACCTTC. Residues: CASSSSGVYGYTF.

In this sample, this clonotype turned up many times. V gene TRBV6-1 combines with J gene TRBJ1-1; possibly TRBD1 for D (6 bases). V was clipped by 3 bases and J by 4 bases, with 12 bases between them. The germline V gene encodes CDR1 MNHNS and CDR2 SASEGT. CDR3 size: 14 residues. CDR3 residues: CASSEVRGFTEAFF. The CDR3 DNA sequence: TGTGCCAGCAGTGAGGTCAGGGGATTCACTGAAGCTTTCTTT.

This clonotype was detected many times. The chain is built from TRBV12-3 or TRBV12-4 and TRBJ2-7; D gene uncertain. V dropped 6 bases and J dropped 3 bases, with 18 bases sitting between them. The CDR3 totals 15 residues. This chain's CDR3 is CASSSLAGYSYEQYF. For the CDR3, the DNA is TGTGCCAGCAGCAGCCTGGCCGGGTACAGCTACGAGCAGTACTTC.

This clonotype was seen repeatedly, ten times or more. The chain couples TRBV7-2 to TRBJ2-7; possible D gene TRBD1, 5 bases. The CDR3 runs 15 residues. Germline CDR1 and CDR2: SGHTA and FQGNSA. The V gene lost 5 bases and the J gene lost 0 bases, with 14 bases spanning the gap. CDR3 loop: CASSLSGHLSYEQYF. CDR3 in DNA: TGTGCCAGCAGCCTCAGTGGACACCTCTCCTACGAGCAGTACTTC.

This clonotype occurred many times. This chain links TRBV28 with TRBJ1-5; maybe TRBD1 (5 bases). The V end was cut by 6 bases, the J end by 0 bases, with 12 bases between. Per the germline V gene, CDR1 is MDHEN and CDR2 is SYDVKM. The CDR3 covers 15 residues. CDR3 residues: CASSPGSDSNQPQHF. In DNA form, the CDR3 reads TGTGCCAGCAGCCCAGGGTCCGATAGCAATCAGCCCCAGCATTTT.